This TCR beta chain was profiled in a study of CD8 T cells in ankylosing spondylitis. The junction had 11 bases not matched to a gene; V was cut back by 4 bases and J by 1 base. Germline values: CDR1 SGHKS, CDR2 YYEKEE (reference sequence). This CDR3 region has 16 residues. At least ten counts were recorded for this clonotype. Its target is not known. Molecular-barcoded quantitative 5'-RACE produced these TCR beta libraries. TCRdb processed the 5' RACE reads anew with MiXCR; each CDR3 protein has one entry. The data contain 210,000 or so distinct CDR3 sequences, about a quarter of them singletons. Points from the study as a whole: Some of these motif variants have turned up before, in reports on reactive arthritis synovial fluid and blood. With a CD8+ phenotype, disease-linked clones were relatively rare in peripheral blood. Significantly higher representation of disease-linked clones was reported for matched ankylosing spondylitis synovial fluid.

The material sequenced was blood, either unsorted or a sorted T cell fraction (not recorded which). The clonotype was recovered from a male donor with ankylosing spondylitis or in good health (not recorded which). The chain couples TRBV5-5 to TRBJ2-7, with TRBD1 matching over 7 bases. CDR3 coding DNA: TGTGCCAGCAGCCCTAACTTACAGGGGCCTTCCTACGAGCAGTACTTC. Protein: CASSPNLQGPSYEQYF.